Ten or more counts support the clone carrying this T cell receptor beta chain. In the authors' methods: Amplification from reference gene primers served as the basis for estimated nucleated cell counts. Assay used: immunoSEQ multiplex PCR; TCRdb lists only in-frame clones, some missing. Clonal size and the V and J genes are those of that table, whereas D and trimming came from the DNA. The data show more than 450,000 clones, around 87% seen once. Germline V gives CDR1 MRHNA, CDR2 SNTAGT. The CDR3 totals 15 residues. The junction had 3 bases not matched to a gene; V was cut back by 0 bases and J by 5 bases. This sample is part of a study of blood T cell repertoires in COVID-19. Living in about two dozen US areas, the participants were between roughly 18 and 90 years of age. Cohorts were determined from participant-reported clinical history. Recovery meant two consecutive negative NP/OP PCR tests, professional clearance, or resolved symptoms.

This rearrangement joins TRBV6-4 to TRBJ2-3, with 9 bases identical to TRBD2. The source of this sequence is a woman aged 18-29 years who had recovered from COVID-19. The sequenced sample was PBMCs or T cells enriched from blood (not recorded which). In nucleotides, the CDR3 is TGTGCCAGCAGTGACTCCGGCGGGGGGGTAGATACGCAGTATTTT. Residues: CASSDSGGGVDTQYF.